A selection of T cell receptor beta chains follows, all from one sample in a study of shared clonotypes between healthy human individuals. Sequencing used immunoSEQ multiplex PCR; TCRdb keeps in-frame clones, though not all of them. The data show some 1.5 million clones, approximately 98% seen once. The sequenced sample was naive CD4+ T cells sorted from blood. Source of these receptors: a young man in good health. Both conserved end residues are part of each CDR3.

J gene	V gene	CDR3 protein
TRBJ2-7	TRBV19	CASSRPGPYEQYF
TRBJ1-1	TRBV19	CASSVRTGNTEAFF
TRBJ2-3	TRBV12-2	CASRLGSLTVSTDTQYF
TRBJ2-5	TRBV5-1	CASSVGTSGPEETQYF
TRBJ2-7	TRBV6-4	CASSTGTGGLSSYEQYF
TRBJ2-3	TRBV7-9	CASSFLAGPGTDTQYF
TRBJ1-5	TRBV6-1	CASSEPDRGGDQPQHF
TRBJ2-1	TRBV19	CASSMASGRTNEQFF
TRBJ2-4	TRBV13	CASSLEGRRIAKNIQYF
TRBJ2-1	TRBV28	CASSKTTGGWGNEQFF
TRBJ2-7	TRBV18	CASSPPSKSYEQYF
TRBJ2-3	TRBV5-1	CASSFQGASTDTQYF
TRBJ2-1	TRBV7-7	CASSLGLSSNEQFF
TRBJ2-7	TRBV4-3	CASSQRSGRPNEQYF
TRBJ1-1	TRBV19	CASSILWAENTEAFF
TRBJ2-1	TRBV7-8	CASSPGGTYNEQFF
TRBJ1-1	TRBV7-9	CASTRREIVLEGTEAFF
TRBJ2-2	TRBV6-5	CASSYPSVEGTGELFF